Described below is a single TCR beta chain sequence and its context. Data came from immunoSEQ multiplex PCR; TCRdb stores just in-frame clones and leaves some out. Found here are 150,000 to 200,000 clones, 88% of them singletons; the top ten hold about 6.3%. The germline V and J ends were trimmed by 2 bases and 3 bases, with 11 bases remaining between them. The CDR3 runs to 14 residues. Germline CDR1 reads SGDLS; CDR2 reads YYNGEE. The source of the sample is a study of blood T cell repertoires in COVID-19. The wider study: Samples came from the United States, Italy and Spain, spanning acute and convalescent COVID-19. Sample material is recorded as cDNA or gDNA derived from T cells, B-cell-depleted T cells, or PBMCs.

Material for sequencing was peripheral blood. This chain uses TRBV9 with TRBJ1-1, with D tentatively TRBD1 (6 bases). The receptor was derived from a man aged 35-49 years with active or convalescent COVID-19. This CDR3 is CASSVRGQHTEAFF. The CDR3 bases are TGTGCCAGCAGCGTTAGGGGACAACACACTGAAGCTTTCTTT.